This entry concerns a single TCR beta chain. Its specificity is not known. The sample belongs to a study of T cell responses to AZD1222 COVID-19 vaccine. Study-level findings and limits: Unmutated variant regions are reportedly the target of nearly half of TCRs that are spike-specific. Spike-specific TCR breadth and depth were elevated following two AZD1222 doses. In a largely white British group with more females than males, clonal diversity was possibly underestimated.

This CDR3 region has 15 residues. CDR1 and CDR2 from the germline V gene are LNHNV and YYDKDF (reference sequence). Trimming removed 1 base at V and 4 bases at J, with 13 bases between. Method: immunoSEQ multiplex PCR; TCRdb's copy keeps in-frame clones and lacks some. The sample yields 170,000 or so clones, 93% seen once. The chain carries TRBV15 and TRBJ1-1, with D tentatively TRBD1 (5 bases). The TCR sequence derives from an adult in good health. The source was peripheral blood, collected on day 0 of AZD1222 vaccination. The CDR3 sequence is CATSRGGLLGTEAFF. CDR3 DNA sequence: TGTGCCACCAGCAGAGGGGGACTTTTGGGCACTGAAGCTTTCTTT.